The 24 T cell receptor beta chains presented below share a single source sample, sequenced in a study of blood T cell repertoires in COVID-19. Profiled with immunoSEQ multiplex PCR; TCRdb holds only in-frame clones, not every one. The table records fewer than 500,000 clones, approximately 90% of them present only once. The sequencing input was PBMCs or T cells enriched from blood (not recorded which). These receptor sequences come from a man younger than 40 who had recovered from COVID-19.

The rearrangement links TRBV28 to TRBJ1-1, with TRBD1 matching 9 bases. Germline CDR1 is MDHEN and CDR2 is SYDVKM. CDR3 length equals 14 residues. With V trimmed by 8 bases and J by 6 bases, 10 bases remained unmatched. The CDR3: CASSRGTGPSEAFF. The CDR3 DNA follows: TGTGCCAGCTCAAGGGGGACAGGGCCTTCTGAAGCTTTCTTT.

This chain uses TRBV7-9 with TRBJ2-5; TRBD2 matches 7 bases. CDR3 length: 16 amino acids. Trimming at V came to 1 base and at J to 5 bases, leaving 10 bases not matched to a gene. Germline V gene lookup returns CDR1 SEHNR and CDR2 FQNEAQ (reference sequence). The CDR3 here is CASSLEASGLGETQYF. As DNA, the CDR3 is TGTGCCAGCAGCTTAGAGGCTAGCGGCCTGGGGGAGACCCAGTACTTC.

The CDR3 reads CASSHLTGTPNTGELFF. The CDR3 DNA reads as TGCGCCAGCAGCCATCTCACCGGGACACCGAACACCGGGGAGCTGTTTTTT. The J gene is TRBJ2-2, the V gene TRBV4-1; possible D gene TRBD1, 6 bases. From germline, CDR1 is MGHRA and CDR2 YSYEKL. The CDR3 is made up of 17 amino acids. Deletions cut 3 bases from V and 0 bases from J, with 14 bases between.

This chain connects TRBV5-1 to TRBJ2-1; 7 nucleotides match TRBD1. CDR1 is SGHRS and CDR2 is YFSETQ in the germline V gene. Trimming removed 7 bases from V and 9 bases from J; junction bases left unmatched: 19. The CDR3 runs 16 residues. DNA for the CDR3: TGCGCCAGCGAACAGGGTTTCGTCCCCAACAGGGGTGAGCAGTTCTTC. Amino acid sequence: CASEQGFVPNRGEQFF.

This chain connects TRBV6-5 to TRBJ1-3; D is ambiguous. Per the germline V gene, CDR1 is MNHEY and CDR2 is SVGAGI. CDR3 length equals 14 residues. V was shortened by 11 bases and J by 2 bases, with 16 bases between the two germline ends. CDR3 loop: CALKDGTTGNTIYF. CDR3 DNA sequence: TGTGCCCTAAAAGACGGAACTACTGGAAACACCATATATTTT.

This chain links TRBV28 with TRBJ2-2; 10 bases are a match to TRBD1. The germline gives CDR1 MDHEN, CDR2 SYDVKM. This CDR3 spans 15 amino acids. Losses at the gene ends were 6 bases for V and 4 bases for J; bases not matched to a gene: 5. The CDR3 is CASRKGDRGTGELFF. The DNA of the CDR3 is TGTGCCAGCAGGAAGGGGGACAGGGGCACCGGGGAGCTGTTTTTT.

The chain uses TRBV28 and TRBJ1-1; D not certain. Trimming took 5 bases from V and 5 from J, leaving 12 bases between them. This CDR3 spans 13 amino acids. Per germline, CDR1 MDHEN and CDR2 SYDVKM. The CDR3 is CASSAYRSTEAFF. CDR3 in DNA: TGTGCCAGCAGTGCCTATCGGAGTACTGAAGCTTTCTTT.

The V and J genes are TRBV18 and TRBJ2-1, with D possibly matching TRBD1 (5 bases). The germline CDR1 and CDR2 sequences are KGHSH and LQKENI. The CDR3 consists of 15 residues. The V gene lost 6 bases and the J gene lost 0 bases, with 12 bases spanning the gap. The CDR3 DNA is TGTGCCAGCTCCCGCGACAGAAGCTCCTACAATGAGCAGTTCTTC. Its translation: CASSRDRSSYNEQFF.

The chain recombines TRBV5-1 with TRBJ2-1, with D hard to call. Germline-derived CDR1 and CDR2 are SGHRS and YFSETQ. This CDR3 is 14 amino acids long. The germline V and J ends were trimmed by 1 base and 7 bases, with 12 bases remaining between them. CDR3 sequence: CASSLLPSSNEQFF. For the CDR3, the DNA is TGCGCCAGCAGCTTGCTCCCTTCTTCGAATGAGCAGTTCTTC.

The V gene is TRBV12-3 or TRBV12-4, the J gene TRBJ1-2, with TRBD1 as a possible D gene (5 bases). With 3 bases removed from V and 8 bases from J, the gap between germline ends came to 10 bases. This CDR3 spans 12 amino acids. CDR3 sequence (DNA): TGTGCCAGCAGTTTTCCAGGGTCCGGCTACACCTTC. Its protein is CASSFPGSGYTF.

V and J are TRBV28 and TRBJ2-7; 7 bases align to TRBD1. With V trimmed by 8 bases and J by 2 bases, 3 bases remained unmatched. The CDR3 length is 12 residues. CDR1 is MDHEN and CDR2 is SYDVKM in the germline V gene. The CDR3 loop reads CASGGQAYEQYF. DNA of the CDR3: TGTGCCAGCGGAGGACAGGCCTACGAGCAGTACTTC.

This chain uses TRBV5-1 with TRBJ1-4; tentatively, D is TRBD1 (6 bases). Germline V gene lookup returns CDR1 SGHRS and CDR2 YFSETQ. The CDR3 has 15 residues. V lost 1 base and J 8 bases, leaving 15 bases between the germline ends. The CDR3 DNA is TGCGCCAGCAGCTTGCTGCCAGGGGTACAGGAAAAACTGTTTTTT. Protein: CASSLLPGVQEKLFF.

The J gene is TRBJ2-3, the V gene TRBV18; D not resolved. V lost 3 bases, J lost 6 bases, and 13 bases lay in between. The CDR3 runs 14 residues. Germline V gives CDR1 KGHSH, CDR2 LQKENI. Here the CDR3 reads CASSPSELRDTQYF. CDR3 nucleotide sequence: TGTGCCAGCTCACCCTCGGAACTGCGGGATACGCAGTATTTT.

The CDR3 DNA follows: TGCAGCGTGGACCGGGGAGCTAACTATGGCTACACCTTC. Protein: CSVDRGANYGYTF. V gene TRBV29-1 combines with J gene TRBJ1-2; no reliable D call. V lost 6 bases and J lost 0, with 11 bases in between. Germline values: CDR1 SQVTM, CDR2 ANQGSEA. CDR3 length: 13 amino acids.

The gene calls are TRBV5-1 and TRBJ2-7; 9 bases align to TRBD2. The CDR3 contains 16 residues. The V gene end was trimmed by 4 bases and the J gene end by 0 bases; junction bases not matched to a gene: 8. The germline V gene has CDR1 SGHRS and CDR2 YFSETQ. The CDR3 protein is CASSHIAGDRSYEQYF. The CDR3 coding sequence is TGCGCCAGCAGCCACATAGCGGGGGATCGCTCCTACGAGCAGTACTTC.

The CDR3 loop reads CSVEVSGQETQYF. The CDR3 DNA reads as TGCAGCGTTGAAGTATCGGGTCAAGAGACCCAGTACTTC. The rearrangement links TRBV29-1 to TRBJ2-5; D ambiguous. The CDR3 is 13 amino acids. V was shortened by 1 base and J by 2 bases, with 8 bases between the two germline ends. CDR1 is SQVTM and CDR2 is ANQGSEA in the germline V gene.

The gene calls are TRBV10-3 and TRBJ2-2; 12 bases line up with TRBD2. The CDR3 length is 18 residues. V shed 3 bases and J 1 base; nucleotides not matched to a gene: 6. The germline CDR1 and CDR2 sequences are ENHRY and SYGVKD. As DNA, the CDR3 is TGTGCCATCAGTGAAACTAGCGGGAGGATCCAGAACACCGGGGAGCTGTTTTTT. Translated: CAISETSGRIQNTGELFF.

V is TRBV5-4 and J is TRBJ2-7, with 8 bases aligning to TRBD1. The CDR3 is made up of 15 amino acids. Per germline, CDR1 SGHNT and CDR2 YYREEE (reference sequence). V lost 2 bases, J lost 4 bases, and 8 bases stayed unmatched. CDR3 nucleotide sequence: TGTGCCAGCAGCTTTTCTTCTGACAGGGGATACGAGCAGTACTTC. This gives the protein CASSFSSDRGYEQYF. The full variable domain, completed using reference TRBV5-4 and TRBJ2-7, is ETGVTQSPTHLIKTRGQQVTLRCSSQSGHNTVSWYQQALGQGPQFIFQYYREEENGRGNFPPRFSGLQFPNYSSELNVNALELDDSALYLCASSFSSDRGYEQYFGPGTRLTVT.

The chain uses TRBV4-2 and TRBJ1-2; tentative D call: TRBD1 (5 bases). The CDR3 contains 14 residues. Trimming cost V 0 bases and J 5 bases, with 10 bases left between them. The germline CDR1 and CDR2 sequences are LGHNA and YNFKEQ. CDR3 DNA sequence: TGTGCCAGCAGCCAAGAGCGGGGCGGATATGGCTACACCTTC. Translation gives CASSQERGGYGYTF.

The chain uses TRBV3-1 (or the pseudogene TRBV3-2) and TRBJ2-4; 10 nucleotides line up with TRBD1. The CDR3 consists of 14 residues. Germline CDR1 is LGHDT and CDR2 is YNNKEL (reference sequence). The V and J ends lost 6 bases and 5 bases, in that order; junction bases with no gene match: 4. CDR3 nucleotides: TGTGCCAGCAGGACGACAGGGGGCGAAAACATTCAGTACTTC. Translating it yields CASRTTGGENIQYF.

V gene TRBV15 combines with J gene TRBJ1-2; D is unclear. The V end was cut by 2 bases, the J end by 8 bases, with 9 bases between. The germline CDR1 and CDR2 sequences are LNHNV and YYDKDF (reference sequence). This CDR3 spans 12 amino acids. The CDR3 loop reads CATSRSNRGYTF. DNA for the CDR3: TGTGCCACCAGCAGATCCAATCGGGGCTACACCTTC.

The J gene is TRBJ2-7, the V gene TRBV2; tentative D call: TRBD2 (5 bases). The CDR3 runs to 12 residues. Germline values: CDR1 SNHLY, CDR2 FYNNEI. The V end was cut by 8 bases, the J end by 1 base, with 9 bases between. CDR3 region: CASGRVSYEQYF. DNA of the CDR3: TGTGCCAGCGGGAGAGTATCCTACGAGCAGTACTTC.

In DNA form, the CDR3 reads TGTGCCAGCAGTTTATTGACAGCAGATGGCTACACCTTC. Amino acid sequence: CASSLLTADGYTF. This chain joins TRBV28 and TRBJ1-2, with a possible D match to TRBD1 (5 bases). Looked up from germline, CDR1 is MDHEN and CDR2 is SYDVKM. Trimming removed 1 base from V and 6 bases from J, with 9 bases in between. CDR3 length equals 13 residues.

The genes are TRBV30 and TRBJ2-6; no definite D call. The CDR3 consists of 16 residues. Germline V gene lookup returns CDR1 GTSNPN and CDR2 SVGIG (reference sequence). Trimming pared 4 bases from V and 1 base from J, leaving 14 bases between. CDR3 DNA: TGTGCCTGGAATTTCGTATGGGCGTCTGGGGCCAACGTCCTGACTTTC. Protein sequence: CAWNFVWASGANVLTF. Supplemented by reference TRBV30 and TRBJ2-6, the full variable domain reads SQTIHQWPATLVQPVGSPLSLECTVEGTSNPNLYWYRQAAGRGLQLLFYSVGIGQISSEVPQNLSASRPQDRQFILSSKKLLLSDSGFYLCAWNFVWASGANVLTFGAGSRLTVL.